In its sample, the clone carrying this T cell receptor beta chain was seen once. Its antigen remains unidentified. In germline, CDR1 is PRHDT, CDR2 FYEKMQ (reference sequence). The ends lost 6 bases at V and 3 bases at J; junction bases unmatched: 7. This CDR3 has 14 amino acids. This entry comes from a study of cytomegalovirus exposure and HLA in healthy donors. About the study: An earlier analysis identified approximately 120 million unique TCR beta sequences in about 179 million T cells. Whole-study findings and limits: In an earlier analysis, in 620 or so donors, most V segments appeared productive either ~87% or ~30% of the time. By HLA locus, TCR association rates varied in a later analysis, with DRB1 showing the most and HLA-C the fewest. Rarity marked most TCR sequences, yet some public TCRs occurred in many donors.

PCR was performed using 60 Vbeta and 13 Jbeta primers. The repertoire was sequenced with immunoSEQ multiplex PCR; TCRdb's copy has only in-frame clones and lacks some. Altogether fewer than 250,000 clones are present, 85% to 90% being singletons, with the ten largest covering 1.3%. The sequenced material came from PBMCs. The V call is TRBV13, the J call TRBJ1-1, with 7 bases matching TRBD1. This sequence originates from a man aged 25-45 years in good health and CMV-seronegative. CDR3 region: CASRSQGVDTEAFF. The DNA for the CDR3 is TGTGCCAGCAGATCCCAGGGGGTCGACACTGAAGCTTTCTTT.